The 8 T cell receptor beta chains reported below all come from one sample, sequenced in a study of blood T cell repertoires in COVID-19. TCRdb's table, derived via immunoSEQ multiplex PCR, lists solely in-frame clones and lacks some. The sample includes 300,000 to 400,000 clones, 85% seen only once; the top ten take just over 7%. The source material was peripheral blood. These receptors originate from a human donor in a cohort sampled during active COVID-19.

The chain combines TRBV7-9 with TRBJ2-7; D is unresolved. Germline assignment: CDR1 SEHNR and CDR2 FQNEAQ (reference sequence). Deletions cut 7 bases from V and 4 bases from J, with 14 bases between. The CDR3 consists of 13 residues. In nucleotides, the CDR3 is TGTGCCAGCACCCCAAATGAAGCATACGAGCAGTACTTC. It codes for CASTPNEAYEQYF. The full variable domain, in which reference TRBV7-9 and TRBJ2-7 provide the parts outside the CDR3, is DTGVSQNPRHKITKRGQNVTFRCDPISEHNRLYWYRQTLGQGPEFLTYFQNEAQLEKSRLLSDRFSAERPKGSFSTLEIQRTEQGDSAMYLCASTPNEAYEQYFGPGTRLTVT.

This chain joins TRBV7-2 and TRBJ1-5; the match to TRBD1 covers 7 bases. Germline V lookup: CDR1 SGHTA, CDR2 FQGNSA. V lost 2 bases to trimming and J lost 5 bases; unmatched junction nucleotides: 3. CDR3 length: 14 residues. The CDR3 nucleotides are TGTGCCAGCAGCTTATTTGGGACAGATCAGCCCCAGCATTTT. It specifies CASSLFGTDQPQHF.

This clone showed up just once. The genes are TRBV2 and TRBJ1-3, with D possibly matching TRBD1 (6 bases). V was shortened by 6 bases and J by 4 bases, with 10 bases between the two germline ends. The CDR3 has 13 residues. Germline CDR1 and CDR2: SNHLY and FYNNEI. The CDR3 DNA follows: TGTGCCAGCAGAGCCGGACAGGGAAACACCATATATTTT. Translation: CASRAGQGNTIYF.

The rearrangement links TRBV30 to TRBJ1-3; D remains ambiguous. From germline, CDR1 is GTSNPN and CDR2 SVGIG (reference sequence). The ends were cut back, 2 bases at V and 0 bases at J, with 11 bases in the middle. The CDR3 is 15 residues long. This chain's CDR3 is CAWSSMGSSGNTIYF. CDR3 in DNA: TGTGCCTGGAGTTCGATGGGGAGCTCTGGAAACACCATATATTTT.

There are a few counts of this clone. The V call is TRBV7-3, the J call TRBJ2-2; weak D call: TRBD2 (6 bases). This CDR3 region has 16 residues. Trimming shortened V by 6 bases and J by 4 bases, and 18 bases separated the two germline ends. Germline CDR1 SGHTA, CDR2 FQGTGA. The CDR3 sequence: CASRLMAGRSTGELFF. The DNA of the CDR3 is TGTGCCAGCAGGCTGATGGCGGGGCGTAGCACCGGGGAGCTGTTTTTT.

The rearrangement links TRBV3-1 (or the pseudogene TRBV3-2) to TRBJ1-1; 7 positions match TRBD1. The CDR3 loop spans 15 amino acids. The V segment lost 0 bases and the J segment 4 bases; nucleotides outside the gene matches: 5. Germline V gives CDR1 LGHDT, CDR2 YNNKEL (reference sequence). The CDR3 reads CASSQEWTGSTEAFF. CDR3 nucleotides: TGTGCCAGCAGCCAAGAATGGACAGGATCCACTGAAGCTTTCTTT.

The V and J genes are TRBV2 and TRBJ2-7, with 8 bases identical to TRBD2. This CDR3 has 16 amino acids. Unmatched junction bases numbered 6, after V lost 1 base and J lost 1 base. The germline CDR1 and CDR2 sequences are SNHLY and FYNNEI. Here the CDR3 reads CASSEVLSGGSYEQYF. As DNA, the CDR3 is TGTGCCAGCAGTGAAGTCTTGAGCGGGGGATCCTACGAGCAGTACTTC.

J is TRBJ1-5 and V is TRBV2; D call uncertain. The CDR3 loop spans 16 amino acids. V gave up 3 bases and J gave up 4 bases, with 16 bases separating them. Germline CDR1 reads SNHLY; CDR2 reads FYNNEI. CDR3 residues: CASSDPGFQPNQPQHF. The CDR3, as DNA: TGTGCCAGCAGTGACCCGGGTTTCCAACCGAATCAGCCCCAGCATTTT. Combining the CDR3 with reference TRBV2 and TRBJ1-5 gives the whole variable domain EPEVTQTPSHQVTQMGQEVILRCVPISNHLYFYWYRQILGQKVEFLVSFYNNEISEKSEIFDDQFSVERPDGSNFTLKIRSTKLEDSAMYFCASSDPGFQPNQPQHFGDGTRLSIL.